This TCR beta chain was found in a study of blood T cell repertoires in COVID-19. Study context: The samples span acute and convalescent COVID-19 from the United States, Italy and Spain.

Participants were aged roughly 18 to 90 years from roughly 25 US areas. Allocation to cohorts depended on clinical history reported by the participants. From germline, CDR1 is SGHNT and CDR2 YYREEE (reference sequence). Trimming left V 0 bases short and J 2 bases short, with 9 bases between. This CDR3 is 15 amino acids long. Clones were read by immunoSEQ multiplex PCR, and TCRdb kept only the in-frame ones, dropping some. Of about 200,000 clones in the sample, under 90% were seen once. V and J are TRBV5-4 and TRBJ2-1; tentative D call: TRBD2 (6 bases). Sequencing was carried out using PBMCs or T cells enriched from blood (not recorded which). The TCR sequence derives from a woman in her fifties or sixties who had been exposed to COVID-19. The CDR3 bases are TGTGCCAGCAGCTTGGGTCGGGGGACCTACAATGAGCAGTTCTTC. Translation: CASSLGRGTYNEQFF.